This T cell receptor (beta chain) was captured in a study of cytomegalovirus exposure and HLA in healthy donors. Researchers ran the PCR with 60 Vbeta and 13 Jbeta primers. Source study methods: As a later analysis found, there were approximately 80 million unique TCR beta chains, of which some 10 million were shared. Repertoires were generated with immunoSEQ multiplex PCR, while TCRdb's copy carries only in-frame clones and drops some. The DNA was the basis for D and trimming; V, J and clone size are from that table. Among roughly 130,000 clones listed, around three quarters were seen once. This clonotype was obtained from a man in his forties or fifties in good health and CMV-seronegative. Sequenced material: PBMCs.

CDR3 bases: TGTGCCAGCGTCCAACACCTGAACACTGAAGCTTTCTTT. Translating it yields CASVQHLNTEAFF. The V call is TRBV6-1, the J call TRBJ1-1; D is ambiguous. Germline CDR1 MNHNS, CDR2 SASEGT. The CDR3 is made up of 13 amino acids. Trimming took 8 bases from V and 0 from J, leaving 10 bases between them.